This T cell receptor beta chain was identified in a study of cytomegalovirus exposure and HLA in healthy donors. Vbeta (60) and Jbeta (13) primers were used in the PCR. The method was immunoSEQ multiplex PCR; TCRdb's version includes in-frame clones alone and lacks a portion of them. The table has about 78,000 clones, 65% to 80% seen once. Input material: PBMCs. This receptor was obtained from a woman in her forties in good health and CMV-seropositive.

CDR3 DNA sequence: TGTGCCAGCAGGAACCAGGGGGCAGCCAAAAACATTCAGTACTTC. Translated, it gives CASRNQGAAKNIQYF. The V call is TRBV2, the J call TRBJ2-4; the match to TRBD1 covers 8 bases. Germline V CDR1 and CDR2: SNHLY, FYNNEI. Unmatched junction bases numbered 4, after V lost 6 bases and J lost 0 bases. The CDR3 runs to 15 residues.